The sequence of this T cell receptor beta chain was determined in a study of cytomegalovirus exposure and HLA in healthy donors. The PCR employed 60 Vbeta primers together with 13 Jbeta primers. Sequencing was performed with immunoSEQ multiplex PCR; in TCRdb, only in-frame clones are kept and a portion is missing. Of around 130,000 clones listed, approximately 80% are singletons. CDR3 length equals 18 residues. Trimming at V came to 1 base and at J to 3 bases, leaving 13 bases not matched to a gene. Germline loops: CDR1 SGHVS, CDR2 FNYEAQ. This receptor was taken from a woman younger than 35 in good health and CMV-seronegative. Specimen: PBMCs. V is TRBV7-6 and J is TRBJ2-7; 9 bases fit TRBD1. In nucleotides, the CDR3 is TGTGCCAGCAGCTTAGTCTCGGGTACTACAGGGGGCGGCTACGAGCAGTACTTC. Amino acids: CASSLVSGTTGGGYEQYF.